These 10 T cell receptor beta chains came from one sample sequenced in a study of cytotoxic CD8 clonotypes in ibrutinib-treated CLL. Generated by immunoSEQ multiplex PCR, the TCRdb table keeps only in-frame clones and is missing some. There are 75,000 to 80,000 clones in the sample; roughly 80% occur only once, and roughly 40% lies in the top ten. The material sequenced was PBMCs, taken after 24 months of ibrutinib treatment. The receptors here all came from a human donor with chronic lymphocytic leukemia.

The chain joins TRBV30 to TRBJ2-5; 9 nucleotides line up with TRBD1. The CDR3 sequence is 16 residues long. V was clipped by 8 bases and J by 1 base; unmatched bases: 14. The germline gives CDR1 GTSNPN, CDR2 SVGIG (reference sequence). CDR3 amino acids: CALEGHRDRAQETQYF. DNA for the CDR3: TGTGCCCTGGAGGGTCACCGGGACAGGGCCCAAGAGACCCAGTACTTC.

This clone has at least ten counts. This chain links TRBV11-2 with TRBJ2-7, with 9 bases aligning to TRBD1. The CDR3 spans 15 residues. The V gene end was trimmed by 1 base and the J gene end by 1 base; junction bases not matched to a gene: 2. Germline lookup yields CDR1 SGHAT and CDR2 FQNNGV. The CDR3 spells CASSLAGQGSYEQYF. CDR3 nucleotides: TGTGCCAGCAGCTTAGCGGGACAGGGTTCCTACGAGCAGTACTTC.

V usage is TRBV15 and J usage is TRBJ1-5, with TRBD1 as a possible D gene (5 bases). Germline CDR1 is LNHNV and CDR2 is YYDKDF (reference sequence). V lost 4 bases, J lost 3 bases, and 16 bases lay in between. The CDR3 totals 16 residues. The CDR3 protein is CATSTRRGTVNQPQHF. The CDR3 nucleotides read TGTGCCACCAGCACAAGACGGGGGACGGTCAATCAGCCCCAGCATTTT.

This chain uses TRBV7-3 with TRBJ2-7; tentatively, D is TRBD1 or TRBD2 (5 bases each). There are 15 residues in the CDR3. V lost 5 bases to trimming and J lost 7 bases, with 21 bases between them. Germline-derived CDR1 and CDR2 are SGHTA and FQGTGA. CDR3 amino acids: CASSPSGSPDREQYF. In DNA, the CDR3 is TGTGCCAGCAGCCCATCAGGGAGCCCCGATAGGGAGCAGTACTTC.

V and J are TRBV9 and TRBJ2-1, with 14 bases fitting TRBD2. CDR1 is SGDLS and CDR2 is YYNGEE in the germline V gene. J was trimmed by 8 bases and V by 2 bases; bases with no gene match: 6. The CDR3 is 16 amino acids. As DNA, the CDR3 is TGTGCCAGCAGCGTCAGACTAGCGGGAGGGCACTATGAGCAGTTCTTC. Amino acids: CASSVRLAGGHYEQFF. Full variable domain (remainder filled in from reference TRBV9 and TRBJ2-1): DSGVTQTPKHLITATGQRVTLRCSPRSGDLSVYWYQQSLDQGLQFLIQYYNGEERAKGNILERFSAQQFPDLHSELNLSSLELGDSALYFCASSVRLAGGHYEQFFGPGTRLTVL.

This clone was counted once. The chain employs TRBV5-1 and TRBJ2-2; 8 positions agree with TRBD1. Germline assignment: CDR1 SGHRS and CDR2 YFSETQ. The CDR3 covers 14 residues. After removal of 0 bases from V and 6 bases from J, the junction contained 1 base not matched to a gene. CDR3 in DNA: TGCGCCAGCAGCTTGGGCAGGGGGCCCGGGGAGCTGTTTTTT. It is translated as CASSLGRGPGELFF.

The V and J genes are TRBV2 and TRBJ2-7, with 7 positions matching TRBD2. The trim removed 3 bases at V and 1 base at J, leaving 6 bases unmatched. CDR1 and CDR2 from the germline V gene are SNHLY and FYNNEI. The CDR3 is 15 residues long. CDR3 nucleotides: TGTGCCAGCAGTGATCGACCCGGGGGGTCCTACGAGCAGTACTTC. Amino acids: CASSDRPGGSYEQYF.

The rearrangement joins TRBV9 to TRBJ2-1; 15 positions match TRBD2. J lost 4 bases, V lost 3 bases, and 5 bases had no gene match. CDR3 length: 17 amino acids. The germline V gene has CDR1 SGDLS and CDR2 YYNGEE. CDR3 sequence reads: CASSAGLAGGIYNEQFF. The CDR3 bases are TGTGCCAGCAGCGCAGGACTAGCGGGAGGGATTTACAATGAGCAGTTCTTC. Full variable domain (missing parts from reference TRBV9 and TRBJ2-1): DSGVTQTPKHLITATGQRVTLRCSPRSGDLSVYWYQQSLDQGLQFLIQYYNGEERAKGNILERFSAQQFPDLHSELNLSSLELGDSALYFCASSAGLAGGIYNEQFFGPGTRLTVL.

The chain recombines TRBV18 with TRBJ2-7; the match to TRBD1 covers 7 bases. The V gene's germline CDR1 is KGHSH and CDR2 LQKENI. Losses at the gene ends were 6 bases for V and 0 bases for J; bases not matched to a gene: 5. The CDR3 totals 14 residues. The CDR3 reads CASSGQQNSYEQYF. CDR3 sequence (DNA): TGTGCCAGCTCGGGACAGCAAAACTCCTACGAGCAGTACTTC.

The V call is TRBV5-1, the J call TRBJ2-5; D is possibly TRBD2 (6 bases). The CDR3 loop spans 15 amino acids. V was trimmed by 4 bases and J by 3 bases, leaving 16 bases between them. Germline CDR1 reads SGHRS; CDR2 reads YFSETQ. The CDR3 protein is CASSLRGEIEETQYF. CDR3 nucleotide sequence: TGCGCCAGCAGCCTGCGCGGGGAGATCGAAGAGACCCAGTACTTC.